Shown below are 8 T cell receptor beta chains from a single sample sequenced in a study of blood T cell repertoires in COVID-19. The table came from immunoSEQ multiplex PCR; TCRdb's copy has only in-frame clones and leaves some out. Here the sample spans about 310,000 clones, roughly 84% being singletons. Sequenced: peripheral blood. The receptors stem from a man in his fifties or sixties with active or convalescent COVID-19.

This chain uses TRBV6-5 with TRBJ1-5; D is ambiguous. CDR3 length equals 14 residues. Germline values: CDR1 MNHEY, CDR2 SVGAGI. The V and J ends lost 6 bases and 0 bases respectively, with 9 bases between them. CDR3 sequence reads: CASSGRGSNQPQHF. As DNA, the CDR3 is TGTGCCAGCAGCGGGCGGGGTAGCAATCAGCCCCAGCATTTT.

The chain joins TRBV15 to TRBJ1-5; 7 bases are a match to TRBD1. The CDR3 totals 15 residues. The ends lost 4 bases at V and 10 bases at J; junction bases unmatched: 13. The germline V gene encodes CDR1 LNHNV and CDR2 YYDKDF (reference sequence). This CDR3 reads CATSKQTGPDRPQHF. In nucleotides, the CDR3 is TGTGCCACCAGCAAACAGACAGGGCCCGACCGACCCCAGCATTTT. Full variable domain (missing parts from reference TRBV15 and TRBJ1-5): DAMVIQNPRYQVTQFGKPVTLSCSQTLNHNVMYWYQQKSSQAPKLLFHYYDKDFNNEADTPDNFQSRRPNTSFCFLDIRSPGLGDTAMYLCATSKQTGPDRPQHFGDGTRLSIL.

This clone is a singleton in its sample. The chain recombines TRBV4-2 with TRBJ2-5, with D possibly matching TRBD2 (6 bases). Germline values: CDR1 LGHNA, CDR2 YNFKEQ. The CDR3 consists of 14 residues. The germline V and J ends were trimmed by 2 bases and 7 bases, with 14 bases remaining between them. CDR3 region: CASSQLSGDATQYF. CDR3 nucleotide sequence: TGTGCCAGCAGCCAACTATCGGGGGACGCGACCCAGTACTTC.

A few counts support this clone. V usage is TRBV5-1 and J usage is TRBJ2-7, with D perhaps TRBD2 (6 bases). CDR1 is SGHRS, CDR2 YFSETQ, per germline. Between the trimmed V and J ends, which lost 2 bases and 3 bases, there was a span of 9 bases. The CDR3 has 13 amino acids. CDR3 amino acids: CASSFSGGYEQYF. CDR3 nucleotide sequence: TGCGCCAGCAGCTTTAGCGGAGGCTACGAGCAGTACTTC.

The genes are TRBV24-1 and TRBJ2-2, with TRBD2 matching over 12 bases. CDR1 and CDR2 (germline): KGHDR, SFDVKD. J was trimmed by 5 bases and V by 5 bases; bases with no gene match: 23. The CDR3 has 22 residues. CDR3 in amino acids: CATSALGTDATSGGYATGELFF. As DNA, the CDR3 is TGTGCCACCAGTGCCCTCGGGACAGATGCGACTAGCGGGGGCTACGCAACCGGGGAGCTGTTTTTT.

The genes are TRBV29-1 and TRBJ2-5; 14 nucleotides line up with TRBD2. This CDR3 region has 15 residues. V was pared by 6 bases and J by 4 bases, with 7 bases of the junction left unmatched. Per germline, CDR1 SQVTM and CDR2 ANQGSEA. The CDR3 loop is CSVSTSGRARETQYF. The CDR3 coding sequence is TGCAGCGTCTCGACTAGCGGGAGGGCCCGAGAGACCCAGTACTTC. The whole variable domain, filled in from reference TRBV29-1 and TRBJ2-5, reads SAVISQKPSRDICQRGTSLTIQCQVDSQVTMMFWYRQQPGQSLTLIATANQGSEATYESGFVIDKFPISRPNLTFSTLTVSNMSPEDSSIYLCSVSTSGRARETQYFGPGTRLLVL.

J is TRBJ1-5 and V is TRBV28, with 8 nucleotides matching TRBD1. The CDR3 is made up of 15 amino acids. J gave up 2 bases and V 5 bases, and 5 bases lay outside the gene matches. Looked up from germline, CDR1 is MDHEN and CDR2 is SYDVKM. As DNA, the CDR3 is TGTGCCAGCAGTGGGGCAGGGGGCGGCAATCAGCCCCAGCATTTT. It codes for CASSGAGGGNQPQHF.

This clone was recorded only once. This chain connects TRBV5-6 to TRBJ1-6; no firm D call. The CDR3 has 16 amino acids. Germline V gives CDR1 SGHDT, CDR2 YYEEEE. V dropped 4 bases and J dropped 6 bases, with 17 bases sitting between them. CDR3 sequence reads: CASSLVGGRGNSPLHF. CDR3 in DNA: TGTGCCAGCAGCCTCGTGGGAGGGCGCGGTAATTCACCCCTCCACTTT. Full variable domain (rest looked up from reference TRBV5-6 and TRBJ1-6): DAGVTQSPTHLIKTRGQQVTLRCSPKSGHDTVSWYQQALGQGPQFIFQYYEEEERQRGNFPDRFSGHQFPNYSSELNVNALLLGDSALYLCASSLVGGRGNSPLHFGNGTRLTVT.